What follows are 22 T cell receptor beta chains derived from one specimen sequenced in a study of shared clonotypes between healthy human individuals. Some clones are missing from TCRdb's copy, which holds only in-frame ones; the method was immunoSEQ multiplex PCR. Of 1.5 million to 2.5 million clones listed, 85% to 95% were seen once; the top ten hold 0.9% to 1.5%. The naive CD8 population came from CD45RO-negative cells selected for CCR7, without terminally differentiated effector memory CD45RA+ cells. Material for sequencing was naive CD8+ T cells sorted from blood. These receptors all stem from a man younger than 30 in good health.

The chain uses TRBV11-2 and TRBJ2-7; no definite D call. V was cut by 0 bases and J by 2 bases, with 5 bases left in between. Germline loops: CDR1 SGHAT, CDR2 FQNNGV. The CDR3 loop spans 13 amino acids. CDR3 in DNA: TGTGCCAGCAGCTTAGAGAACACCTACGAGCAGTACTTC. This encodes CASSLENTYEQYF.

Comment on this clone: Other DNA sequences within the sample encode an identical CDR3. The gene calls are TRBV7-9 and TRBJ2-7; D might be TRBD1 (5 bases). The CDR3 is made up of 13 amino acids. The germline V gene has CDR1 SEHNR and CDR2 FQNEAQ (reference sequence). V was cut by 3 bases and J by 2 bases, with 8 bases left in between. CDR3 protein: CASSLGRAYEQYF. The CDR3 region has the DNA TGTGCCAGCAGCTTGGGCAGGGCCTACGAGCAGTACTTC.

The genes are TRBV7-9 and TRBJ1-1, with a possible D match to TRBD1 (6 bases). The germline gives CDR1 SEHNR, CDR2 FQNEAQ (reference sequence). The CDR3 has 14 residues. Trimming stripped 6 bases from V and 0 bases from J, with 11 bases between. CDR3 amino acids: CASRSQGLNTEAFF. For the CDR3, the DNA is TGTGCCAGCAGGTCTCAGGGGCTGAACACTGAAGCTTTCTTT.

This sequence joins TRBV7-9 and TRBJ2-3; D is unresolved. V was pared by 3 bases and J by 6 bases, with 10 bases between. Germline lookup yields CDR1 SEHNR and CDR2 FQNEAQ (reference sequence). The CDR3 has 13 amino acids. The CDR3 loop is CASSFPTRDTQYF. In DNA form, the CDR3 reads TGTGCCAGCAGCTTCCCTACGAGGGATACGCAGTATTTT.

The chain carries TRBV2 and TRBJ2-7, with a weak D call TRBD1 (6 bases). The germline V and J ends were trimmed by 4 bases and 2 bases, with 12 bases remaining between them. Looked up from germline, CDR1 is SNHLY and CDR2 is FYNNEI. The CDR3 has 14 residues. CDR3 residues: CASSGLGAPYEQYF. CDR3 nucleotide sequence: TGTGCCAGCAGTGGGCTGGGGGCTCCCTACGAGCAGTACTTC.

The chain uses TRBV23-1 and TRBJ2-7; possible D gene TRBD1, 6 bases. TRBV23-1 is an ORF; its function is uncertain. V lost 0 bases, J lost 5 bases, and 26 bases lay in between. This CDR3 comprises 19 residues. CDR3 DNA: TGCGCCAGCAGTCAATCGAAGGAACAGGGAAGAGTTGTTCGGCACGAGCAGTACTTC. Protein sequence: CASSQSKEQGRVVRHEQYF.

The CDR3 region is CASSEVGLVNTGELFF. The CDR3 nucleotides are TGTGCCAGCAGTGAAGTTGGACTTGTTAACACCGGGGAGCTGTTTTTT. V and J are TRBV2 and TRBJ2-2; weak D call: TRBD2 (5 bases). Trimming removed 1 base from V and 2 bases from J, with 11 bases in between. Germline V gene sequence: CDR1 SNHLY, CDR2 FYNNEI. The CDR3 is 16 amino acids.

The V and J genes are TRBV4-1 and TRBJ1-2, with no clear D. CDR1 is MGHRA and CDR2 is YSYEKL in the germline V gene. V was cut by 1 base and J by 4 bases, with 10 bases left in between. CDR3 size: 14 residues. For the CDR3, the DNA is TGCGCCAGCAGCCAAGTTCGCGGGGTCTATGGCTACACCTTC. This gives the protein CASSQVRGVYGYTF.

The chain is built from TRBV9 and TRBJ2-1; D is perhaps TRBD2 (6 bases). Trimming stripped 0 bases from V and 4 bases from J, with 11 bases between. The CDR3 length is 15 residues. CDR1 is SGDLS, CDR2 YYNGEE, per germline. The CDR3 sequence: CASSVGSRGYNEQFF. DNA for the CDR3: TGTGCCAGCAGCGTAGGATCGCGGGGATACAATGAGCAGTTCTTC.

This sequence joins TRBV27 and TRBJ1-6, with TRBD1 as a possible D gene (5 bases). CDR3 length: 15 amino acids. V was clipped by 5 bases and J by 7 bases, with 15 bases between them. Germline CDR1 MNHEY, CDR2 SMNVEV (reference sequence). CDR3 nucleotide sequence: TGTGCCAGCAGTCCCTTAGGGGTGGGGAATTCACCCCTCCACTTT. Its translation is CASSPLGVGNSPLHF.

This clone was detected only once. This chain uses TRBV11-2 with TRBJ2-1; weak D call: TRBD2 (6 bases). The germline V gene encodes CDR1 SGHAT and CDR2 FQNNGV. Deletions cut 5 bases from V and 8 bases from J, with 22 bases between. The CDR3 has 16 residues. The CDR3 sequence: CASSPSPGLGSDEQFF. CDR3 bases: TGTGCCAGCAGCCCCTCCCCGGGACTTGGGAGCGATGAGCAGTTCTTC.

DNA for the CDR3: TGTGCCAGCGGACTAGACATTTACAATGAGCAGTTCTTC. This translates into CASGLDIYNEQFF. The V call is TRBV19, the J call TRBJ2-1; 7 bases are a match to TRBD2. The CDR3 length is 13 residues. CDR1 LNHDA and CDR2 SQIVND come from the germline V gene (reference sequence). Trimming cost V 9 bases and J 4 bases; bases outside gene matches: 6. The full variable domain, completed using reference TRBV19 and TRBJ2-1, is DGGITQSPKYLFRKEGQNVTLSCEQNLNHDAMYWYRQDPGQGLRLIYYSQIVNDFQKGDIAEGYSVSREKKESFPLTVTSAQKNPTAFYLCASGLDIYNEQFFGPGTRLTVL.

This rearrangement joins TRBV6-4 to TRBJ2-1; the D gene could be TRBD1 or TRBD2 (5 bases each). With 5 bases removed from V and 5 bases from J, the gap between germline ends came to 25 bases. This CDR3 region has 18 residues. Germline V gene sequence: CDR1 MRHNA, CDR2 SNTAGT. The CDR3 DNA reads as TGTGCCAGCAGTTCTCTCATTAAAGGGGCGAACGGGAACAATGAGCAGTTCTTC. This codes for CASSSLIKGANGNNEQFF.

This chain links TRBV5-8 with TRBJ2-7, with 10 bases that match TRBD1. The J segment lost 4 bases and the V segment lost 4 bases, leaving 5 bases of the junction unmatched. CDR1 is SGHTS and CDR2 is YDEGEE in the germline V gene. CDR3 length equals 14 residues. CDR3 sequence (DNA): TGTGCCAGCAGCATCGGGACAGGGGTATACGAGCAGTACTTC. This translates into CASSIGTGVYEQYF. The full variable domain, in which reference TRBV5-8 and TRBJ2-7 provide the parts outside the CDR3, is EAGVTQSPTHLIKTRGQQATLRCSPISGHTSVYWYQQALGLGLQFLLWYDEGEERNRGNFPPRFSGRQFPNYSSELNVNALELEDSALYLCASSIGTGVYEQYFGPGTRLTVT.

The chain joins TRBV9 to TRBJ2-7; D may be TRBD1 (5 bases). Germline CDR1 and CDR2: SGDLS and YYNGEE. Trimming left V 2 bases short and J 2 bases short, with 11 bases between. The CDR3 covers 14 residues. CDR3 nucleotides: TGTGCCAGCAGCGTGTCATCCAGGGCCTACGAGCAGTACTTC. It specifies CASSVSSRAYEQYF.

Here the CDR3 DNA reads TGCGCCAGCAGCTTGGCAAGAAACGGAGCCTACGAGCAGTACTTC. It yields the protein CASSLARNGAYEQYF. The chain carries TRBV5-1 and TRBJ2-7; D unclear. The CDR3 contains 15 residues. V gave up 0 bases and J gave up 2 bases, with 12 bases separating them. The germline V gene has CDR1 SGHRS and CDR2 YFSETQ.

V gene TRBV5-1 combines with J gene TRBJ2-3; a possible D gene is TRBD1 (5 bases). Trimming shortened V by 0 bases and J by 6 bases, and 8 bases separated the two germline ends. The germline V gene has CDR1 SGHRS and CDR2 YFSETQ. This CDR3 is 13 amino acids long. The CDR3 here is CASSLEGLDTQYF. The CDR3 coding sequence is TGCGCCAGCAGCTTGGAGGGGTTGGATACGCAGTATTTT.

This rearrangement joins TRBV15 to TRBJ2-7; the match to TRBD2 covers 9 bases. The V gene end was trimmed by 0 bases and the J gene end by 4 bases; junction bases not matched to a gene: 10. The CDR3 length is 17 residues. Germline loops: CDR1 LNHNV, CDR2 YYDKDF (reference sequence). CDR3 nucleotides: TGTGCCACCAGCAGAGAATTAGCGGGAGTAGGTTTTTACGAGCAGTACTTC. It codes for CATSRELAGVGFYEQYF. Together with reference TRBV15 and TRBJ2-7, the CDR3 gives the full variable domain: DAMVIQNPRYQVTQFGKPVTLSCSQTLNHNVMYWYQQKSSQAPKLLFHYYDKDFNNEADTPDNFQSRRPNTSFCFLDIRSPGLGDTAMYLCATSRELAGVGFYEQYFGPGTRLTVT.

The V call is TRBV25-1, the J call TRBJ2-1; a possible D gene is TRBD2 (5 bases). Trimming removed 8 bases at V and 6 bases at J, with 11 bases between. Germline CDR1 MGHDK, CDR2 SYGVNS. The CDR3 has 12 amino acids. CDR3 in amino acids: CASAVGGNEQFF. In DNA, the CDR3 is TGTGCCAGCGCCGTCGGAGGCAATGAGCAGTTCTTC. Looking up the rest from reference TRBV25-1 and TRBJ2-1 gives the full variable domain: EADIYQTPRYLVIGTGKKITLECSQTMGHDKMYWYQQDPGMELHLIHYSYGVNSTEKGDLSSESTVSRIRTEHFPLTLESARPSHTSQYLCASAVGGNEQFFGPGTRLTVL.

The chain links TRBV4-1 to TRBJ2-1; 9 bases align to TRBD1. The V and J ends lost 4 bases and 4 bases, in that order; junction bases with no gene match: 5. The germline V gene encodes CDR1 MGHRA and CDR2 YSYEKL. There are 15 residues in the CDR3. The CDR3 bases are TGCGCCAGCAGCCCATCGGGACAGGGTTACAATGAGCAGTTCTTC. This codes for CASSPSGQGYNEQFF.

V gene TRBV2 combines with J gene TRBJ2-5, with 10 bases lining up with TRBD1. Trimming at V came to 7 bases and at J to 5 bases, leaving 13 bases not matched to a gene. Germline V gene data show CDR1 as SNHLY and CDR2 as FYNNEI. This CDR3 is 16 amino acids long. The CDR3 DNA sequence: TGTGCCAGCATCGGGACAGGGGCCCGGGTTGAGGAGACCCAGTACTTC. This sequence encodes CASIGTGARVEETQYF. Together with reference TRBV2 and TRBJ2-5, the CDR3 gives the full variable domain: EPEVTQTPSHQVTQMGQEVILRCVPISNHLYFYWYRQILGQKVEFLVSFYNNEISEKSEIFDDQFSVERPDGSNFTLKIRSTKLEDSAMYFCASIGTGARVEETQYFGPGTRLLVL.

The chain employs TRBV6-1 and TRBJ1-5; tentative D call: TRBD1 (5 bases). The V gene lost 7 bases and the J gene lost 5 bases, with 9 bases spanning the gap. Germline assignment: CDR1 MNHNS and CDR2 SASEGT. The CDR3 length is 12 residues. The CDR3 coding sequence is TGTGCCAGCACGGGGGATCATCAGCCCCAGCATTTT. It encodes CASTGDHQPQHF.